This is a list of T cell receptor beta chains from one sample in a study of graft-versus-host responses after intestinal transplantation. No cognate antigen is known for these TCRs. Sequencing was performed with immunoSEQ multiplex PCR; in TCRdb, only in-frame clones are kept and a portion is missing. The table records about 85,000 clones, less than 90% of them present only once. Here the sequenced sample was unstimulated CD8+ T cells sorted from spleen or lymph node cells, taken before intestinal transplant. The receptors originated from a human donor who received an intestinal transplant. CDR3s include the opening cysteine and the closing phenylalanine or tryptophan. The D gene is left open where the match is weak. The size entry is marked missing in some rows and otherwise reads once, few, many or a size class.

>TRBD2|NA|TRBJ2-1|TRBV5-1
TGCGCCAGCAGGGCGCCCTCTAGCGGCAATGAGCAGTTCTTC
CASRAPSSGNEQFF
>NA|once|TRBJ2-1|TRBV10-3
TGTGCCATCAGCGCAAGGGGGACATCCTACAATGAGCAGTTCTTC
CAISARGTSYNEQFF
>TRBD1|NA|TRBJ1-2|TRBV11-2
TGTGCCAGCAGCTTAGAGGGACAGGGGACCTATGGCTACACCTTC
CASSLEGQGTYGYTF
>NA|NA|TRBJ1-3|TRBV13
TGTGCCAGCAAGGCTTGGGGCTCTGGAAACACCATATATTTT
CASKAWGSGNTIYF
>NA|NA|TRBJ1-5|TRBV5-5
TGTGCCAGCAGCTGGTGGGGGTTTAATCAGCCCCAGCATTTT
CASSWWGFNQPQHF
>TRBD2|NA|TRBJ2-1|TRBV7-2
TGTGCCAGCAGCCAGACTAGCGAGAGCTCCTACAATGAGCAGTTCTTC
CASSQTSESSYNEQFF
>TRBD1|NA|TRBJ1-1|TRBV6-1
TGTGCCAGCAGTTTTTGGGACAGGGGAGCCACTGAAGCTTTCTTT
CASSFWDRGATEAFF
>NA|NA|TRBJ2-3|TRBV11-2
TGTGCCAGCAGCTTTATGAGCGATACGCAGTATTTT
CASSFMSDTQYF
>TRBD2|few|TRBJ2-1|TRBV27
TGTGCCAGCAGTTTATCTTCCGGGGGGGCCAAGAATGAGCAGTTCTTC
CASSLSSGGAKNEQFF
>NA|NA|TRBJ2-1|TRBV6-1
TGTGCCAGCCCAGGACTAACCTACAATGAGCAGTTCTTC
CASPGLTYNEQFF
>NA|few|TRBJ2-7|TRBV4-1
TGCGCCAGCAGCCAAGAGCCTTCAACCTACGAGCAGTACTTC
CASSQEPSTYEQYF
>TRBD1|few|TRBJ2-2|TRBV27
TGTGCCAGCGGAATCACAGGGGCCGGGGAGCTGTTTTTT
CASGITGAGELFF
>NA|NA|TRBJ2-5|TRBV29-1
TGCAGCGTTGAAGGACTGCCGGGAAATGCTGAGGAGACCCAGTACTTC
CSVEGLPGNAEETQYF
>NA|NA|TRBJ1-2|TRBV6-5
TGTGCCAGCAGCTCCGCCCAGGCCTATGGCTACACCTTC
CASSSAQAYGYTF
>NA|NA|TRBJ2-6|TRBV5-1
TGCGCCAGCACCCGCCGGGGCCCCAACTCTGGGGCCAACGTCCTGACTTTC
CASTRRGPNSGANVLTF
>TRBD1|NA|TRBJ1-4|TRBV4-1
TGCGCCAGCAGCCAAGCACAGGGGAATGAAAAACTGTTTTTT
CASSQAQGNEKLFF
>NA|once|TRBJ2-5|TRBV28
TGTGCCAGCAGTTTTCTGGGGGTTCAAGAGACCCAGTACTTC
CASSFLGVQETQYF
>NA|once|TRBJ2-5|TRBV1
TGCACCAGCAGCCAAGATCACAGGTGGCCAAAACAAGAGACCCAGTACTTC
CTSSQDHRWPKQETQYF
>NA|NA|TRBJ2-1|TRBV5-1
TGCGCCAGCAGCACTAGAGGGGCAGACCTGGGAAATGAGCAGTTCTTC
CASSTRGADLGNEQFF
>NA|NA|TRBJ2-4|TRBV5-1
TGCGCCAGCAGCTTGTCCCTAGCCAAAAACATTCAGTACTTC
CASSLSLAKNIQYF
>NA|once|TRBJ2-3|TRBV2
TGTGCCAGCAGAGCAACAGTACCCACAGATACGCAGTATTTT
CASRATVPTDTQYF
>TRBD2|NA|TRBJ2-4|TRBV4-1
TGCGCCAGCAGCCAACCAAGCGGGAGGGACTTCTATCCCCGAAACATTCAGTACTTC
CASSQPSGRDFYPRNIQYF
>TRBD1|NA|TRBJ2-1|TRBV4-1
TGCGCCAGCAGCTTCCGGGACAGTTATGAGCAGTTCTTC
CASSFRDSYEQFF
>TRBD2|NA|TRBJ2-1|TRBV5-1
TGCGCCAGCAGCTTCCCCGGGACTACGCTCGATGAGCAGTTCTTC
CASSFPGTTLDEQFF
>NA|NA|TRBJ2-7|TRBV6-5
TGTGCCAGCAGTTACACAGGGTCAGGGGCGTCCTACGAGCAGTACTTC
CASSYTGSGASYEQYF
>NA|NA|TRBJ2-7|TRBV30
TGTGCCTGGACCTATGGCGGCGGCTACGAGCAGTACTTC
CAWTYGGGYEQYF
>NA|few|TRBJ2-3|TRBV9
TGTGCCAGCAGCGCCACAGATACGCAGTATTTT
CASSATDTQYF
>NA|NA|TRBJ2-7|TRBV7-9
TGTGCCAGCAGCTCAGACGCTAGAGCCCCTGGCGAGCAGTACTTC
CASSSDARAPGEQYF
>NA|NA|TRBJ2-1|TRBV27
TGTGCCAGCAGTTTAATGAGGGAGCCACACCTTAATGAGCAGTTCTTC
CASSLMREPHLNEQFF
>NA|NA|TRBJ2-7|TRBV7-9
TGTGCCAGCAGCTCGGAAGGGACAATCTACGAGCAGTACTTC
CASSSEGTIYEQYF
>NA|once|TRBJ1-1|TRBV11-3
TGTGCCAGCAGCCCCTCTTGGGACGGGATGAACACTGAAGCTTTCTTT
CASSPSWDGMNTEAFF
>NA|NA|TRBJ2-3|TRBV15
TGTGCCACCAGCACACTCAGCTTGGGAGAGGGCTTCTCTAGCACAGATACGCAGTATTTT
CATSTLSLGEGFSSTDTQYF
>NA|once|TRBJ2-3|TRBV5-6
TGTGCCAGCAGCTCATTGGGACTCGCAGATACGCAGTATTTT
CASSSLGLADTQYF
>NA|once|TRBJ2-5|TRBV7-7
TGTGCTAGCAGCTCCGGTTACCTAGGGGAGACCCAGTACTTC
CASSSGYLGETQYF
>NA|NA|TRBJ1-1|TRBV6-1
TGTGCCAGCAGTGAAGACGGATACACTGAAGCTTTCTTT
CASSEDGYTEAFF
>NA|NA|TRBJ2-3|TRBV4-1
TGCGCCAGCAGCCAAGTATGGGGACAGACTAGCTGGGTTCCAGATACGCAGTATTTT
CASSQVWGQTSWVPDTQYF
>NA|NA|TRBJ2-1|TRBV6-1
TGTGCCAGCAGTGGAGACCCGAGCTCCTACAATGAGCAGTTCTTC
CASSGDPSSYNEQFF
>NA|NA|TRBJ1-3|TRBV9
TGTGCCAGCAGCCTTACTGTGGCCTCCTCTGGAAACACCATATATTTT
CASSLTVASSGNTIYF
>TRBD1|once|TRBJ2-3|TRBV15
TGTGCCACCAGCAGAGATGGGGGGACAGGGCAAACAGATACGCAGTATTTT
CATSRDGGTGQTDTQYF
>TRBD1|NA|TRBJ2-1|TRBV15
TGTGCCACCAGCAGAGATAGGGGACAGCACAATGAGCAGTTCTTC
CATSRDRGQHNEQFF
>NA|NA|TRBJ2-7|TRBV28
TGTGCCAGCAGCACAGGGACACCATCCTACGAGCAGTACTTC
CASSTGTPSYEQYF
>NA|few|TRBJ2-1|TRBV13
TGTGCCAGCAGCCCCGGGAGTGGGCCTAGCGCCCACAATGAGCAGTTCTTC
CASSPGSGPSAHNEQFF
>NA|once|TRBJ1-6|TRBV7-6
TGTGCCAGCAGCTTATTTATGGCCCATGAGGGCTCACCCCTCCACTTT
CASSLFMAHEGSPLHF
>NA|NA|TRBJ2-3|TRBV7-7
TGTGCTAGCAGCGAACGACCGACAGAATTCACAGATACGCAGTATTTT
CASSERPTEFTDTQYF
>NA|NA|TRBJ1-3|TRBV6-7
TGTGCCAGCAGTTACTCGAGCGGGGGGGACTGCCGCTCTGGAAACACCATATATTTT
CASSYSSGGDCRSGNTIYF
>TRBD2|NA|TRBJ2-3|TRBV2
TGTGCCAGCAGTGGCACGCTAGCGGGAGGGACAGATACGCAGTATTTT
CASSGTLAGGTDTQYF
>NA|NA|TRBJ2-7|TRBV6-5
TGTGCCAGCAGTTACTCGATCGAGGCCAGATACTACGAGCAGTACTTC
CASSYSIEARYYEQYF
>NA|few|TRBJ1-2|TRBV7-2
TGTGCCAGCAGCAAATTACAGGAGGGAGACTATGGCTACACCTTC
CASSKLQEGDYGYTF
>NA|NA|TRBJ1-2|TRBV5-6
TGTGCCAGCAGCTTACCGAATGGTAACCCCGATGGCTACACCTTC
CASSLPNGNPDGYTF
>TRBD1|once|TRBJ2-5|TRBV28
TGTGCCAGCACCATCCGCAGGGACAGGCAAGAGACCCAGTACTTC
CASTIRRDRQETQYF
>NA|NA|TRBJ1-1|TRBV11-2
TGTGCCAGCAGCTCGCAGGGGAGAACTGAAGCTTTCTTT
CASSSQGRTEAFF
>NA|NA|TRBJ2-5|TRBV30
TGTGCCTGGAGTGGCCCCTTCGGCGGAAATCAAGAGACCCAGTACTTC
CAWSGPFGGNQETQYF
>TRBD1|NA|TRBJ2-1|TRBV4-1
TGCGCCAGCAGCCAAGATCCAGGACAGGGGACCTACAATGAGCAGTTCTTC
CASSQDPGQGTYNEQFF